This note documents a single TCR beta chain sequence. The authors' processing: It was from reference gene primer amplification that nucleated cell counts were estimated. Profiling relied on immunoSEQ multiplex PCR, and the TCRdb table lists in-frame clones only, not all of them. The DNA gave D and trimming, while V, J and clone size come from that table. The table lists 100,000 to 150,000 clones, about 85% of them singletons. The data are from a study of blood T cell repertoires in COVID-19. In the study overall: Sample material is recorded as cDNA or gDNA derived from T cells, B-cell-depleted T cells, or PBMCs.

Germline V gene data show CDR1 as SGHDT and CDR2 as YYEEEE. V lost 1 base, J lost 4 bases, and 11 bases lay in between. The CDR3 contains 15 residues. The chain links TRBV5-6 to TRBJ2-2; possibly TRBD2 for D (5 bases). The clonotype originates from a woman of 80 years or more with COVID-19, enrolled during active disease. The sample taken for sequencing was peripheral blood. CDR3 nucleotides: TGTGCCAGCAGCTTGAAAACGGGGATCACCGGGGAGCTGTTTTTT. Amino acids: CASSLKTGITGELFF.